This is a list of T cell receptor beta chains from one sample in a study of shared clonotypes between healthy human individuals. The table came from immunoSEQ multiplex PCR; TCRdb's copy has only in-frame clones and leaves some out. The sample shows 2 million to 2.5 million clones, over 85% of them seen only once. Source material: naive CD4+ T cells from PBMCs. The receptors were sampled from a man between 18 and 29 years old in good health. Some clones in this sample may be carry-over from other donors' samples. The CDR3 runs from the conserved cysteine through the conserved F or W. Each record gives: J gene, clone size, D gene, V gene, CDR3 DNA, CDR3 protein. D genes are given only for firm matches. Part of the rows lack a size; the others show once, few, many or a class for expanded clones.

J gene: TRBJ2-7
clone size: NA
D gene: TRBD1
V gene: TRBV11-1
CDR3 DNA: TGTGCCAGCAGCCCTAAAGTCGGGACAGGGATCTACGAGCAGTACTTC
CDR3 protein: CASSPKVGTGIYEQYF

J gene: TRBJ2-5
clone size: once
D gene: TRBD2
V gene: TRBV6-6
CDR3 DNA: TGTGCCAGCAGTTCAGGGACTAGACGGGGGGAGACCCAGTACTTC
CDR3 protein: CASSSGTRRGETQYF

J gene: TRBJ2-1
clone size: NA
D gene: TRBD2
V gene: TRBV28
CDR3 DNA: TGTGCCAGCAGTCCTAGCGGACCAGGGTACAATGAGCAGTTCTTC
CDR3 protein: CASSPSGPGYNEQFF

J gene: TRBJ2-4
clone size: NA
D gene: NA
V gene: TRBV6-1
CDR3 DNA: TGTGCCAGCAGTGAAGGCTATAGGGACATGAACATTCAGTACTTC
CDR3 protein: CASSEGYRDMNIQYF

J gene: TRBJ2-3
clone size: NA
D gene: TRBD2
V gene: TRBV5-8
CDR3 DNA: TGTGCCAGCAGCTTGGGATGGACTAGCGGGACCACAGATACGCAGTATTTT
CDR3 protein: CASSLGWTSGTTDTQYF

J gene: TRBJ2-5
clone size: once
D gene: TRBD2
V gene: TRBV7-2
CDR3 DNA: TGTGCCAGCAGCTTAGTGGTCGCGGGGAGGGTGACCCAGTACTTC
CDR3 protein: CASSLVVAGRVTQYF

J gene: TRBJ1-3
clone size: NA
D gene: NA
V gene: TRBV2
CDR3 DNA: TGTGCCAGCAGTGACCGTAAGGTCAATTCTGGAAACACCATATATTTT
CDR3 protein: CASSDRKVNSGNTIYF

J gene: TRBJ2-3
clone size: NA
D gene: NA
V gene: TRBV7-7
CDR3 DNA: TGTGCCAGCAGCTTAGATAGGGGGGCGGATACGCAGTATTTT
CDR3 protein: CASSLDRGADTQYF

J gene: TRBJ1-1
clone size: NA
D gene: NA
V gene: TRBV6-1
CDR3 DNA: TGTGCCAGCAGCCCCTCCGGACTTGCCGGAACCCAAGCTTTCTTT
CDR3 protein: CASSPSGLAGTQAFF

J gene: TRBJ1-2
clone size: NA
D gene: NA
V gene: TRBV28
CDR3 DNA: TGTGCCAGCGGAGAACGGGACGCCGCATATGGCTACACCTTC
CDR3 protein: CASGERDAAYGYTF